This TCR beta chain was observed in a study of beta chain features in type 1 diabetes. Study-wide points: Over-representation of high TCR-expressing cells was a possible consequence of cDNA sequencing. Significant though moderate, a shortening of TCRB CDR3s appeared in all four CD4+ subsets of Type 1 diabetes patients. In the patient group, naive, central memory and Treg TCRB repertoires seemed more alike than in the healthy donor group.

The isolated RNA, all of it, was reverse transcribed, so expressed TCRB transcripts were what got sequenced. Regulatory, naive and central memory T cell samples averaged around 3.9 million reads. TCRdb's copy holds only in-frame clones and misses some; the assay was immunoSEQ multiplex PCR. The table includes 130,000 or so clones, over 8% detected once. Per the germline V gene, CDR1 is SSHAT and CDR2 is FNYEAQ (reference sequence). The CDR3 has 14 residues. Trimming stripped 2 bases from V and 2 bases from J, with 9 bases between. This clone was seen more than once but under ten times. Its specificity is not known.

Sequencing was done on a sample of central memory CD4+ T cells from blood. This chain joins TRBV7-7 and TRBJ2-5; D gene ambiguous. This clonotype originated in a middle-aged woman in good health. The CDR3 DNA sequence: TGTGCCAGCAGCTTATCTGGCGGACAAGAGACCCAGTACTTC. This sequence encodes CASSLSGGQETQYF.